This T cell receptor beta chain was retrieved from a study of T cell responses to AZD1222 COVID-19 vaccine. The data were produced by immunoSEQ multiplex PCR, yet TCRdb's version contains in-frame clones alone and is incomplete. The sample holds around 130,000 clones, around nine tenths seen once. The CDR3 is 16 amino acids. Germline V gene lookup returns CDR1 SGHTA and CDR2 FQGTGA. V lost 1 base and J lost 2, with 12 bases in between. The source material was peripheral blood, sampled 28 days after the second AZD1222 dose. J is TRBJ2-1 and V is TRBV7-3; either TRBD1 or TRBD2 may fit D (5 bases each). The clonotype comes from an adult who received the AZD1222 COVID-19 vaccine. The CDR3 loop reads CASSLSGGSPYNEQFF. The DNA of the CDR3 is TGTGCCAGCAGCTTAAGTGGGGGTAGCCCCTACAATGAGCAGTTCTTC.